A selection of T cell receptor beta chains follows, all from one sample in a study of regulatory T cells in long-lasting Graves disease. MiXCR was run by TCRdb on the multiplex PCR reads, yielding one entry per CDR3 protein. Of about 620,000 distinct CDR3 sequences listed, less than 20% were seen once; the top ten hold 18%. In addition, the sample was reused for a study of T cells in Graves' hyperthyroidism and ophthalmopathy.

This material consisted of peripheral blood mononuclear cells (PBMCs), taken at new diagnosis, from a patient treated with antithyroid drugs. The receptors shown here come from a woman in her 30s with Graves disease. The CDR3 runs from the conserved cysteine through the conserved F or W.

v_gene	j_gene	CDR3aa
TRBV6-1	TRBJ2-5	CASRRDLQETQYF
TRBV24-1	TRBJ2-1	CATSDRRLFYTSTSGYYNEQFF
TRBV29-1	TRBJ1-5	CSVPGEAAGQPQHF
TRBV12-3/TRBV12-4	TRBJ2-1	CASSLIERAREQFF
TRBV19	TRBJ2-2	CASATSGAGELFF
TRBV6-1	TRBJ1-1	CATRTRPNTEAFF
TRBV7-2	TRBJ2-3	CAGRGPSTDTQYF
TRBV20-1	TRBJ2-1	CSAPPLSGAYNEQFF
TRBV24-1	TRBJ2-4	CATSDSRVAKNIQYF
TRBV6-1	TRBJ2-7	CASRGTGGISYEQYF
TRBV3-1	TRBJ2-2	CASRNRGSGELFF
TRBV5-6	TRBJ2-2	CASSSLQNTGELFF
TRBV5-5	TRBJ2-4	CASSLAPRPLKNIQYF
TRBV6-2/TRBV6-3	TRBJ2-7	CASRFQTSGAYEQYF
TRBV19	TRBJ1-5	CASSILEQGGNQPQHF
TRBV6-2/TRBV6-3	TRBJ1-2	CASSLSGTGSGYTF
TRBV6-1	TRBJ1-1	CASNDRVNTEAFF
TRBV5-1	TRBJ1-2	CASSLAQGVYGYTF
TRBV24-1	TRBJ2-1	CATSDPTSGRIHEQFF
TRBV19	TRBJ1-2	CASSIGQIYGYTF
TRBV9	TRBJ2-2	CASSVGAGSIIGELFF
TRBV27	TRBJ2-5	CASSLKPSRAVIETQYF
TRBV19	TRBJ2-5	CASSGRTHSYQETQYF
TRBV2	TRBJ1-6	CASSLLYTGDSPLHF
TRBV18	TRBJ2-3	CASSPASGRGSTDTQYF
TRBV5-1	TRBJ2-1	CASSLATGYNEQFF
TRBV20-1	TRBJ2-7	CSAPPFRLAGNYEQYF
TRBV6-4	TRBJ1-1	CASSDSYRTKGTEAFF
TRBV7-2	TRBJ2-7	CASSATGLSYEQYF
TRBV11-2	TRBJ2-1	CASSLGMVAGGGNNEQFF
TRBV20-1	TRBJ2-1	CSARWGGNEQFF
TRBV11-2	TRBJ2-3	CASSFTGDFRDTQYF
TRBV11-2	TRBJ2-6	CASRNQFSGANVLTF
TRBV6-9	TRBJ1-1	CASSYSQGSEAFF
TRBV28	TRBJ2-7	CASSYRLAGFYEQYF
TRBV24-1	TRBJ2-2	CATSADGELFF
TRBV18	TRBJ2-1	CASSPPRFASGMGYNEQFF
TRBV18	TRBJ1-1	CASSPDLQATEAFF
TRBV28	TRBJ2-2	CASRLSGTGYAGELFF
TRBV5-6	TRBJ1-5	CASSLRQYDNQPQHF
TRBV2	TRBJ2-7	CASSGGPWQYF
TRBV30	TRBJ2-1	CAWTRLAGSYNEQFF
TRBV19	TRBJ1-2	CASTRQARYGYTF
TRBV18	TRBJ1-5	CASSPPGDSNQPQHF
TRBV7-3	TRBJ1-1	CASSLTGRVMNTEAFF
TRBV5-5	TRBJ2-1	CASGGAKGHSEQFF
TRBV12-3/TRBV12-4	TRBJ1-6	CASSLGPGQGSYNSPLHF
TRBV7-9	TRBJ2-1	CASSRYASGPSALF
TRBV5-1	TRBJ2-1	CASSVVAGTGSNEQFF
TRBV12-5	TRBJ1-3	CASGSRDTGGARCSATIYF
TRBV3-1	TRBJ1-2	CASSPLEFGREGYGYTF
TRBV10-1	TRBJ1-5	CASSEAWDIAGQPQHF
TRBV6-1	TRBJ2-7	CASRPSAYEQYF
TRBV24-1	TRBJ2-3	CATSDLGQSTDTQYF